The entry that follows covers one T cell receptor (beta chain) sequence. This entry is derived from a study of T cells in Graves' hyperthyroidism and ophthalmopathy. CDR1 and CDR2 (germline): KGHSH, LQKENI. The CDR3 spans 16 residues. V shed 0 bases, J shed 0 bases, and the junction held 4 bases outside the gene matches. TCR beta CDR3 region amplification was performed from RNA transcripts. A set of HTBI primers served as the primers for a first-round RT-PCR of the TCR CDR3. TCRdb independently ran MiXCR on the multiplex PCR reads; one entry per CDR3 protein. The table shows a few hundred thousand distinct CDR3 sequences, with about an eighth occurring only once.

The chain carries TRBV18 and TRBJ2-5; 7 bases are shared with TRBD1. The sequencing sample was made of blood. The clonotype was recovered from a woman in her late teens or twenties with Graves' hyperthyroidism. The CDR3 DNA is TGTGCCAGCTCACCACCTTTCGACAGGGACCAAGAGACCCAGTACTTC. As protein: CASSPPFDRDQETQYF.